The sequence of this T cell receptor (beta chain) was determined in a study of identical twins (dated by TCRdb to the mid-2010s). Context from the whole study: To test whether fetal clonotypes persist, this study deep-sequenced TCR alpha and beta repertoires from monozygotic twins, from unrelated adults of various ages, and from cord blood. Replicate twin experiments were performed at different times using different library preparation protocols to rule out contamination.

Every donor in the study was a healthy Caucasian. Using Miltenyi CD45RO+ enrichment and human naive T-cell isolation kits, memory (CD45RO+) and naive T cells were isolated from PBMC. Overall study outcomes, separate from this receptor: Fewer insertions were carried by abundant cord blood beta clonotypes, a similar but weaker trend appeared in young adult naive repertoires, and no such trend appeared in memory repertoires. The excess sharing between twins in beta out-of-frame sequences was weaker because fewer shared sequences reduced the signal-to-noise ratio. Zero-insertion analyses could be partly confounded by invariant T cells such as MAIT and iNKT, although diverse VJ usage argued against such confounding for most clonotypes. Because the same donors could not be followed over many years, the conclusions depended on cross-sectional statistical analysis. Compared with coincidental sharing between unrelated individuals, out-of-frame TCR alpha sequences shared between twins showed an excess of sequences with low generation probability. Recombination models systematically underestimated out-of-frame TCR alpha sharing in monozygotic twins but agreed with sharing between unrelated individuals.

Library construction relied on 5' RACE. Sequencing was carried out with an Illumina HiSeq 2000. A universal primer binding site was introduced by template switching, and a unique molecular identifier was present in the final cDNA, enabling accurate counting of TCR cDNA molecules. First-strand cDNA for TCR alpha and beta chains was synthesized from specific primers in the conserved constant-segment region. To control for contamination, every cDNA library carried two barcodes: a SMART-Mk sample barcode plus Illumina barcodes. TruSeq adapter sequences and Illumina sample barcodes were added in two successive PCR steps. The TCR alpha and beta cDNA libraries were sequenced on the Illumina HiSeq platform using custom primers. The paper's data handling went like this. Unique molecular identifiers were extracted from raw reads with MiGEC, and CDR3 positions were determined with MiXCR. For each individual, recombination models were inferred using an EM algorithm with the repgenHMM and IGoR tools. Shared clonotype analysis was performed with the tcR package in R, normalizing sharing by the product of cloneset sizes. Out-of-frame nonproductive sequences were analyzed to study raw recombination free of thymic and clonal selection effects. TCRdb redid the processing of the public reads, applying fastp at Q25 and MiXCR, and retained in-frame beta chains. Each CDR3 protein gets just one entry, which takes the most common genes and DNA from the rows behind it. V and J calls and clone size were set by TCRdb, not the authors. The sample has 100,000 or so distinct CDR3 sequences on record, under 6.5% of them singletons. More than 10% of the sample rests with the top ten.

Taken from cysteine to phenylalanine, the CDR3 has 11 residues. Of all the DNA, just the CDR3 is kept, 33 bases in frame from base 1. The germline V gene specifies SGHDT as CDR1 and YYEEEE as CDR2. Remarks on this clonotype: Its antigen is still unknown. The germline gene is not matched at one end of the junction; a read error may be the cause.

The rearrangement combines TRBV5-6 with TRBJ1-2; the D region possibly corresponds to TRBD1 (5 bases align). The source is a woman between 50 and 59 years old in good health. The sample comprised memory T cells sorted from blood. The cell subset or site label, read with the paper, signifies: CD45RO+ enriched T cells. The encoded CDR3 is CASSLEGQYRF. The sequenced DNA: TGTGCCAGCAGCTTGGAGGGGCAGTATAGGTTC.